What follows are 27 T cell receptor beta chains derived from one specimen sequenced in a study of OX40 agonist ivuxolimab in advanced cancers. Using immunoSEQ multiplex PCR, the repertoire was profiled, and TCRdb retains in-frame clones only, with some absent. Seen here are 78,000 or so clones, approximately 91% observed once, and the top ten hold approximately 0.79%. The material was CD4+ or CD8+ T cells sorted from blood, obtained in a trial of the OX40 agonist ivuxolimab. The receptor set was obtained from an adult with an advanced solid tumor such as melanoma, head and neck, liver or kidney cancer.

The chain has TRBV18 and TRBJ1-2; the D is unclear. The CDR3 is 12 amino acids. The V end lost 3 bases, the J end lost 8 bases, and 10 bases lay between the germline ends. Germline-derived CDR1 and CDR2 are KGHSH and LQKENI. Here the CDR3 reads CASSPPSGGYTF. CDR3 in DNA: TGTGCCAGCTCACCGCCGAGCGGGGGCTACACCTTC.

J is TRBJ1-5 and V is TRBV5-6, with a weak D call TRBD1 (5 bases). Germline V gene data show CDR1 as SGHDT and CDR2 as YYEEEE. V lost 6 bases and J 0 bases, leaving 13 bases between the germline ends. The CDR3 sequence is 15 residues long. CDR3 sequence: CASTQGPISNQPQHF. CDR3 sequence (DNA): TGTGCCAGCACCCAGGGACCGATTAGCAATCAGCCCCAGCATTTT.

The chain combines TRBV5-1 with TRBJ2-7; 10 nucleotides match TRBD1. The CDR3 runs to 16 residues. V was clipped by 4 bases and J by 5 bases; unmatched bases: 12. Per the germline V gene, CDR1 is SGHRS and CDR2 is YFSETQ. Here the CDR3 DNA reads TGCGCCAGCAGCGCCACCGACAGGGGGCCGGTACACGAGCAGTACTTC. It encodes CASSATDRGPVHEQYF.

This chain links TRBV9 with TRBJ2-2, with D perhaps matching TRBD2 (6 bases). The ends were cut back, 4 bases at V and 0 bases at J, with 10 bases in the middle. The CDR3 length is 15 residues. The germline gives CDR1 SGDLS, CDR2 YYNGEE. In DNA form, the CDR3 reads TGTGCCAGCAGCTTTAGCGGATCGAACACCGGGGAGCTGTTTTTT. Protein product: CASSFSGSNTGELFF.

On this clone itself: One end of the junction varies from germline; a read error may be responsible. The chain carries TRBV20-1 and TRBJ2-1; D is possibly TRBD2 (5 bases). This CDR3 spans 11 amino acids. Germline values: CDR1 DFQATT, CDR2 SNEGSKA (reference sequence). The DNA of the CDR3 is TGCAGTACTAGCTCCTACAATGAGCAGTTCTTC. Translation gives CSTSSYNEQFF.

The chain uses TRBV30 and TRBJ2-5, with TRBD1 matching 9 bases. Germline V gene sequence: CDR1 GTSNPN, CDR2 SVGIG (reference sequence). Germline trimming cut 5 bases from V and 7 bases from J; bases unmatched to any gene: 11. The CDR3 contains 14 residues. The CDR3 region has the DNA TGTGCCTGGTTACGACAGGGGGACCATAGGACCCAGTACTTC. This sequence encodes CAWLRQGDHRTQYF.

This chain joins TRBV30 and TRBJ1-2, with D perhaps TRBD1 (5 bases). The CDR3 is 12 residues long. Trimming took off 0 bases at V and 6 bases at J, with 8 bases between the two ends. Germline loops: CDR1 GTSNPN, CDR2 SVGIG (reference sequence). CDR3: CAWSVKGNGYTF. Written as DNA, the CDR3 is TGTGCCTGGAGTGTAAAGGGGAATGGCTACACCTTC. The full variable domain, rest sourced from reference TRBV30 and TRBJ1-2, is SQTIHQWPATLVQPVGSPLSLECTVEGTSNPNLYWYRQAAGRGLQLLFYSVGIGQISSEVPQNLSASRPQDRQFILSSKKLLLSDSGFYLCAWSVKGNGYTFGSGTRLTVV.

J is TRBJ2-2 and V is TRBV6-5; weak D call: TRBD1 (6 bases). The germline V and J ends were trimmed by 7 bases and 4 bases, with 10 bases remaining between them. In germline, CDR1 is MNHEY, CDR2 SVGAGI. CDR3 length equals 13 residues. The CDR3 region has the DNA TGTGCCAGCACGTCCAGGGGCACCGGGGAGCTGTTTTTT. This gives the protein CASTSRGTGELFF.

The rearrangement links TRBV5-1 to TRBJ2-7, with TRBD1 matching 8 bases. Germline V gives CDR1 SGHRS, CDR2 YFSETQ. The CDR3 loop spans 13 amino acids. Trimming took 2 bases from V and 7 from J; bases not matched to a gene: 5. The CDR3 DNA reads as TGCGCCAGCAGCTTTCAGGGGGCGCGGGAGCAGTACTTC. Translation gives CASSFQGAREQYF.

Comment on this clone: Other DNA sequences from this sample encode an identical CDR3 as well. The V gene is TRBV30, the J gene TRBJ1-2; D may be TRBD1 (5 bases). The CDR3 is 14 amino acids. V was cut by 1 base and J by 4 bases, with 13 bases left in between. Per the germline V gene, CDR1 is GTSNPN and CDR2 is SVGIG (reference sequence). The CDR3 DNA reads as TGTGCCTGGAGTGCCGGGTTGGGGGGCTATGGCTACACCTTC. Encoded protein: CAWSAGLGGYGYTF.

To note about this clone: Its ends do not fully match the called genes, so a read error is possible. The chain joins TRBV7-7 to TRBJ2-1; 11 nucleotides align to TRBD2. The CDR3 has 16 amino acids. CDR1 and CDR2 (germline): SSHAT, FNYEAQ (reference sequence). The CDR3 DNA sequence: TGTGCTAGCAGCTTAGCGATAGCGGGAGGGCTCAATGAGCAGTTCTTC. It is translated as CASSLAIAGGLNEQFF.

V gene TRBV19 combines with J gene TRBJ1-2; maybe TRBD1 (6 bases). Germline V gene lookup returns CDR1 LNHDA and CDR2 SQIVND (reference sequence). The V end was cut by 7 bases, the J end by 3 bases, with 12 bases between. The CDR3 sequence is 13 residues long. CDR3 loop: CASTTQGHYGYTF. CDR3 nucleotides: TGTGCCAGTACTACCCAGGGGCACTATGGCTACACCTTC.

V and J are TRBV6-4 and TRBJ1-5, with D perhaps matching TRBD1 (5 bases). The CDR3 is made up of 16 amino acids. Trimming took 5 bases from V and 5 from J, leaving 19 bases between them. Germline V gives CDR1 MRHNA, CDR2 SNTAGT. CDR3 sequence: CASSSRRGRAYQPQHF. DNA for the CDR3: TGTGCCAGCAGTTCCCGGCGTGGCAGGGCGTATCAGCCCCAGCATTTT.

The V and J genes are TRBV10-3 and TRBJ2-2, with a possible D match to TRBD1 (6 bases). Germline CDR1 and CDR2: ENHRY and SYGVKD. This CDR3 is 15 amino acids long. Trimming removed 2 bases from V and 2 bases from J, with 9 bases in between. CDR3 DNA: TGTGCCATCAGTGAGGGGACATCCAACACCGGGGAGCTGTTTTTT. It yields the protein CAISEGTSNTGELFF.

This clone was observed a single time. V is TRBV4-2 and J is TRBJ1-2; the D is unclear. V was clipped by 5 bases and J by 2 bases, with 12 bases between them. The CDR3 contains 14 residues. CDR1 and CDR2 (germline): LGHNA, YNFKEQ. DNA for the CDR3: TGTGCCAGCAGCTTGTTCGGTCTGAACTATGGCTACACCTTC. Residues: CASSLFGLNYGYTF.

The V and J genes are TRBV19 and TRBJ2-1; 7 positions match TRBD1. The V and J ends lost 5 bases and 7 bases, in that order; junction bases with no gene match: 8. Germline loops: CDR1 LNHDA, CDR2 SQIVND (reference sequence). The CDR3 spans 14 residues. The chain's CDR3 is CASSPPTGWNEQFF. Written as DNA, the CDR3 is TGTGCCAGTAGTCCCCCGACAGGGTGGAATGAGCAGTTCTTC. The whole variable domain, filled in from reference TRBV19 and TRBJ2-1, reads DGGITQSPKYLFRKEGQNVTLSCEQNLNHDAMYWYRQDPGQGLRLIYYSQIVNDFQKGDIAEGYSVSREKKESFPLTVTSAQKNPTAFYLCASSPPTGWNEQFFGPGTRLTVL.

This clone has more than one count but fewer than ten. CDR3 residues: CASSLPTSAKNIQYF. DNA for the CDR3: TGTGCCAGCAGCCTTCCTACATCAGCCAAAAACATTCAGTACTTC. The rearrangement joins TRBV28 to TRBJ2-4, with D uncertain. Germline CDR1 and CDR2: MDHEN and SYDVKM. V gave up 6 bases and J gave up 0 bases, with 12 bases separating them. This CDR3 spans 15 amino acids.

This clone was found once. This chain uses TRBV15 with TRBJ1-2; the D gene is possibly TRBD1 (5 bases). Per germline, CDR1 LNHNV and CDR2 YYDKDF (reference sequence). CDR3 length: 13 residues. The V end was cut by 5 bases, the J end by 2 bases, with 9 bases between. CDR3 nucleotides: TGTGCCACCAGCTCGGGGGGGAACTATGGCTACACCTTC. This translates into CATSSGGNYGYTF.

CDR3 amino acids: CASRDQGDSQPQHF. CDR3 nucleotides: TGTGCCAGCAGGGATCAGGGAGACAGTCAGCCCCAGCATTTT. This rearrangement joins TRBV2 to TRBJ1-5, with D maybe TRBD1 (5 bases). The V end lost 6 bases, the J end lost 6 bases, and 15 bases lay between the germline ends. The CDR3 consists of 14 residues. The germline V gene has CDR1 SNHLY and CDR2 FYNNEI.

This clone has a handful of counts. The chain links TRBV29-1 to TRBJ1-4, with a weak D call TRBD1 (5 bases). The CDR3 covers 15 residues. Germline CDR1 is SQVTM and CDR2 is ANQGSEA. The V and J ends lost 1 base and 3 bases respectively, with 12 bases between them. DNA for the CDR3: TGCAGCGTTGAAGGGGCGAGGGGAGCTAATGAAAAACTGTTTTTT. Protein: CSVEGARGANEKLFF.

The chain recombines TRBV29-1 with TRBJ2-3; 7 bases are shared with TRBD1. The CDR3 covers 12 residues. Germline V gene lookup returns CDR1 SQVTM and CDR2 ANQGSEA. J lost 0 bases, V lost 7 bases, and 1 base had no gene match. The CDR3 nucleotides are TGCAGCGAACAGGGGAGCACAGATACGCAGTATTTT. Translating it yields CSEQGSTDTQYF.

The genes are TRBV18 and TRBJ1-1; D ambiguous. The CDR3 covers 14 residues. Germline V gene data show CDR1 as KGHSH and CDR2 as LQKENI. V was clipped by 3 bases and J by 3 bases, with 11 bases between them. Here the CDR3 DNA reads TGTGCCAGCTCACCCTCCCGTTTGGACACTGAAGCTTTCTTT. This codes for CASSPSRLDTEAFF. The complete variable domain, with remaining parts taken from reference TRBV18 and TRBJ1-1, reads NAGVMQNPRHLVRRRGQEARLRCSPMKGHSHVYWYRQLPEEGLKFMVYLQKENIIDESGMPKERFSAEFPKEGPSILRIQQVVRGDSAAYFCASSPSRLDTEAFFGQGTRLTVV.

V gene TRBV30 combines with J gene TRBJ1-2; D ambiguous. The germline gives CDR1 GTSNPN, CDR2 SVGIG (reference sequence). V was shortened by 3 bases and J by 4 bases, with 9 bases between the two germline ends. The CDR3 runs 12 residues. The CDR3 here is CAWRGGGYGYTF. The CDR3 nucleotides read TGTGCCTGGAGGGGAGGCGGCTATGGCTACACCTTC.

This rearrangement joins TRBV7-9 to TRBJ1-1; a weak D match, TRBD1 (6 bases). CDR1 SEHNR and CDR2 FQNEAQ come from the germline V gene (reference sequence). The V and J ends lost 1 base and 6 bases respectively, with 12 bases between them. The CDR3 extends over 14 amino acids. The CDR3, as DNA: TGTGCCAGCAGCTTAGTGCAGGGGAAGGCTGAAGCTTTCTTT. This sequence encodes CASSLVQGKAEAFF.

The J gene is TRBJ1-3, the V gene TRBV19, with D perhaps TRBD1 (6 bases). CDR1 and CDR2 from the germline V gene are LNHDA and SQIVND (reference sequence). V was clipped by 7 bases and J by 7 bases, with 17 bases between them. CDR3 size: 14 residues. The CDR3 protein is CASISGAADNTIYF. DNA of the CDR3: TGTGCCAGTATATCGGGGGCTGCCGACAACACCATATATTTT.

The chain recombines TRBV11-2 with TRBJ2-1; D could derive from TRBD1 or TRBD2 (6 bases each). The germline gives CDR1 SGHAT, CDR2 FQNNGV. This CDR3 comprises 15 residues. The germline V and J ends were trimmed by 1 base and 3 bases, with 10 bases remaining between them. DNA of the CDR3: TGTGCCAGCAGCTTAGTTAGGGGGGACTACAATGAGCAGTTCTTC. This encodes CASSLVRGDYNEQFF.

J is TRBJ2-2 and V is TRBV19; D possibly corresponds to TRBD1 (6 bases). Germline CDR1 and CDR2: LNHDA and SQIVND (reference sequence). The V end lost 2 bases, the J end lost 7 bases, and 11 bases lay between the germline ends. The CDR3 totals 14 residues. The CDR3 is CASSIQGRIGELFF. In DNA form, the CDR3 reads TGTGCCAGTAGTATACAGGGGCGCATCGGGGAGCTGTTTTTT.